The 30 T cell receptor beta chains presented below share a single source sample, sequenced in a study of technical replicates of blood from several donors. Profiling relied on immunoSEQ multiplex PCR, and the TCRdb table lists in-frame clones only, not all of them. The table records about 81,000 clones, 90% to 98% of them present only once. The sample comprised T cells isolated from PBMCs. The origin of the receptors is a human donor in good health.

The chain joins TRBV5-4 to TRBJ2-5; 7 bases line up with TRBD1. V lost 4 bases, J lost 4 bases, and 4 bases stayed unmatched. The V gene's germline CDR1 is SGHNT and CDR2 YYREEE (reference sequence). The CDR3 length is 13 residues. CDR3 region: CASSLDRAETQYF. Here the CDR3 DNA reads TGTGCCAGCAGCCTCGACAGGGCAGAGACCCAGTACTTC.

J is TRBJ1-2 and V is TRBV4-1; 8 bases are a match to TRBD1. The CDR3 is 15 residues long. The germline CDR1 and CDR2 sequences are MGHRA and YSYEKL. The ends lost 3 bases at V and 3 bases at J; junction bases unmatched: 6. As DNA, the CDR3 is TGCGCCAGCAGCCAGCAGGGGGCGTTTGACTATGGCTACACCTTC. Encoded protein: CASSQQGAFDYGYTF.

The chain combines TRBV2 with TRBJ2-7; 8 bases align to TRBD1. This CDR3 is 14 amino acids long. J was trimmed by 2 bases and V by 3 bases; bases with no gene match: 3. The germline gives CDR1 SNHLY, CDR2 FYNNEI. CDR3 in amino acids: CASSDGTGPYEQYF. The CDR3 DNA reads as TGTGCCAGCAGTGACGGGACAGGCCCCTACGAGCAGTACTTC.

CDR3 sequence (DNA): TGTGCCAGCAGTGAGCGAGGGAACACTGAAGCTTTCTTT. It is translated as CASSERGNTEAFF. The V call is TRBV6-1, the J call TRBJ1-1; D is unresolved. The germline CDR1 and CDR2 sequences are MNHNS and SASEGT. The CDR3 is 13 amino acids. V gave up 3 bases and J gave up 1 base, with 6 bases separating them.

The J gene is TRBJ1-2, the V gene TRBV4-2; 8 bases are shared with TRBD1. The CDR3 has 15 amino acids. V lost 4 bases and J lost 6; bases outside the gene matches: 10. Germline values: CDR1 LGHNA, CDR2 YNFKEQ. The CDR3 reads CASSLMAGGADGYTF. The CDR3 nucleotides are TGTGCCAGCAGCCTCATGGCAGGGGGCGCGGATGGCTACACCTTC.

This clone was detected only a few times. V and J are TRBV2 and TRBJ2-7; TRBD1 might be the D (6 bases). V lost 8 bases and J 5 bases, leaving 13 bases between the germline ends. The CDR3 contains 12 residues. Germline values: CDR1 SNHLY, CDR2 FYNNEI. In DNA form, the CDR3 reads TGTGCCAGCGAAAGGGACACGGACGAGCAGTACTTC. It specifies CASERDTDEQYF.

This chain uses TRBV29-1 with TRBJ2-7; TRBD1 agrees at 7 bases. Germline assignment: CDR1 SQVTM and CDR2 ANQGSEA. V was clipped by 3 bases and J by 10 bases; unmatched bases: 9. This CDR3 has 12 amino acids. CDR3 sequence (DNA): TGCAGCGTTGAGGGACAGCTGCCCGGTCAGTACTTC. Residues: CSVEGQLPGQYF.

This clone has only one observation. The J gene is TRBJ2-7, the V gene TRBV18, with a tentative D call TRBD2 (5 bases). Trimming took 0 bases from V and 3 from J, leaving 9 bases between them. This CDR3 region has 14 residues. Germline CDR1 and CDR2: KGHSH and LQKENI. The CDR3 coding sequence is TGTGCCAGCTCACCACCGGGAGCAGACTACGAGCAGTACTTC. Its protein is CASSPPGADYEQYF.

V gene TRBV4-1 combines with J gene TRBJ1-5; TRBD1 matches at 12 bases. This CDR3 comprises 16 residues. Germline V gene lookup returns CDR1 MGHRA and CDR2 YSYEKL. J lost 5 bases, V lost 2 bases, and 4 bases had no gene match. The CDR3 spells CASSQPGQGAYQPQHF. CDR3 sequence (DNA): TGCGCCAGCAGCCAACCGGGACAGGGGGCGTATCAGCCCCAGCATTTT.

The genes are TRBV4-1 and TRBJ2-7, with D possibly matching TRBD2 (5 bases). The V and J ends lost 4 bases and 0 bases respectively, with 13 bases between them. This CDR3 comprises 15 residues. Germline V gives CDR1 MGHRA, CDR2 YSYEKL. The CDR3 spells CASSRLTFSSYEQYF. CDR3 bases: TGCGCCAGCAGCCGACTAACATTCAGCTCCTACGAGCAGTACTTC.

The chain has TRBV19 and TRBJ2-3; TRBD1 might be the D (6 bases). CDR3 length: 16 amino acids. The germline V gene has CDR1 LNHDA and CDR2 SQIVND (reference sequence). Trimming removed 7 bases from V and 0 bases from J, with 17 bases in between. The CDR3 DNA reads TGTGCCAGTATTCCGGACAGCCTAACTAGCACAGATACGCAGTATTTT. Translation: CASIPDSLTSTDTQYF. The whole variable domain, filled in from reference TRBV19 and TRBJ2-3, reads DGGITQSPKYLFRKEGQNVTLSCEQNLNHDAMYWYRQDPGQGLRLIYYSQIVNDFQKGDIAEGYSVSREKKESFPLTVTSAQKNPTAFYLCASIPDSLTSTDTQYFGPGTRLTVL.

The rearrangement joins TRBV30 to TRBJ2-7; unclear D gene. Per germline, CDR1 GTSNPN and CDR2 SVGIG (reference sequence). V was pared by 0 bases and J by 4 bases, with 19 bases between. This CDR3 is built from 16 residues. In nucleotides, the CDR3 is TGTGCCTGGAGTGTGGCCCGACGGATACGGGTATACGAGCAGTACTTC. Encoded protein: CAWSVARRIRVYEQYF.

The V gene is TRBV5-1, the J gene TRBJ1-1; possible D gene TRBD1, 6 bases. This CDR3 has 16 amino acids. Trimming removed 0 bases from V and 3 bases from J, with 15 bases in between. Germline V gene sequence: CDR1 SGHRS, CDR2 YFSETQ. The CDR3 DNA sequence: TGCGCCAGCAGCTTGGAGGTTTTGGACAGAGACACTGAAGCTTTCTTT. This sequence encodes CASSLEVLDRDTEAFF.

The chain has TRBV5-4 and TRBJ2-7; no definite D call. Trimming left V 0 bases short and J 3 bases short, with 13 bases between. Germline values: CDR1 SGHNT, CDR2 YYREEE (reference sequence). The CDR3 has 15 amino acids. The CDR3 spells CASSLGAGTYYEQYF. CDR3 DNA: TGTGCCAGCAGCTTGGGGGCCGGAACTTACTACGAGCAGTACTTC.

V is TRBV9 and J is TRBJ2-1; 7 positions agree with TRBD2. The CDR3 sequence is 15 residues long. Germline assignment: CDR1 SGDLS and CDR2 YYNGEE. The junction had 6 bases not matched to a gene; V was cut back by 4 bases and J by 2 bases. This CDR3 is CASSPSGLAYNEQFF. As DNA, the CDR3 is TGTGCCAGCAGCCCCAGCGGACTAGCCTACAATGAGCAGTTCTTC.

The V call is TRBV2, the J call TRBJ2-5; a possible D gene is TRBD2 (7 bases). The CDR3 runs 14 residues. Germline CDR1 and CDR2: SNHLY and FYNNEI. The V end was cut by 8 bases, the J end by 4 bases, with 17 bases between. CDR3 loop: CASHLGGGIETQYF. The CDR3 DNA is TGTGCCAGCCACCTAGGGGGGGGCATAGAGACCCAGTACTTC.

The chain employs TRBV29-1 and TRBJ1-5; 8 positions match TRBD1. The germline V gene encodes CDR1 SQVTM and CDR2 ANQGSEA. V shed 5 bases and J 3 bases; nucleotides not matched to a gene: 3. The CDR3 covers 13 residues. The DNA of the CDR3 is TGCAGCGTTAGGACAGGGATCAATCAGCCCCAGCATTTT. This encodes CSVRTGINQPQHF.

The CDR3 protein is CASSQDGLGTGASYEQYF. As DNA, the CDR3 is TGTGCCAGCAGCCAAGATGGTTTAGGGACAGGGGCCTCCTACGAGCAGTACTTC. The rearrangement uses TRBV4-2 and TRBJ2-7; 10 bases map to TRBD1. This CDR3 comprises 18 residues. The V segment lost 0 bases and the J segment 0 bases; nucleotides outside the gene matches: 8. Germline V gives CDR1 LGHNA, CDR2 YNFKEQ.

The chain joins TRBV27 to TRBJ1-1; TRBD1 matches at 10 bases. In germline, CDR1 is MNHEY, CDR2 SMNVEV (reference sequence). After removal of 2 bases from V and 1 base from J, the junction contained 1 base not matched to a gene. The CDR3 totals 15 residues. The CDR3 sequence: CASSLGTGANTEAFF. The CDR3 nucleotides read TGTGCCAGCAGTTTAGGGACAGGGGCGAACACTGAAGCTTTCTTT.

The chain combines TRBV7-9 with TRBJ2-3; TRBD1 aligns across 7 bases. The CDR3 length is 15 residues. V shed 2 bases and J 3 bases; nucleotides not matched to a gene: 5. Germline CDR1 reads SEHNR; CDR2 reads FQNEAQ (reference sequence). The CDR3 DNA reads as TGTGCCAGCAGCTTACAGGGGGTACGGACAGATACGCAGTATTTT. Protein sequence: CASSLQGVRTDTQYF.

The chain recombines TRBV9 with TRBJ1-2, with D possibly being TRBD1 (5 bases). V lost 3 bases, J lost 3 bases, and 9 bases lay in between. The CDR3 is 13 amino acids. The germline V gene has CDR1 SGDLS and CDR2 YYNGEE. The CDR3 loop is CASSETEYYGYTF. As DNA, the CDR3 is TGTGCCAGCAGCGAGACAGAATACTATGGCTACACCTTC.

V is TRBV12-5 and J is TRBJ1-1; 11 positions match TRBD1. Germline values: CDR1 LGHNT, CDR2 FRNRAP. Trimming cost V 7 bases and J 4 bases; bases outside gene matches: 5. CDR3 size: 14 residues. The CDR3 DNA reads as TGTGCTAGTGTCCAAGGGACAGGGGGCACTGAAGCTTTCTTT. It encodes CASVQGTGGTEAFF.

Only one count was recorded for this clone. This chain links TRBV28 with TRBJ1-5; D perhaps matches TRBD1 (6 bases). V dropped 6 bases and J dropped 2 bases, with 14 bases sitting between them. In germline, CDR1 is MDHEN, CDR2 SYDVKM. This CDR3 spans 15 amino acids. The CDR3 here is CASSPVGGRNQPQHF. The DNA of the CDR3 is TGTGCCAGCAGCCCGGTGGGGGGGCGCAATCAGCCCCAGCATTTT.

This clone showed up just once. This chain joins TRBV29-1 and TRBJ1-1, with 8 nucleotides matching TRBD1. V lost 6 bases and J lost 2; bases outside the gene matches: 8. The V gene's germline CDR1 is SQVTM and CDR2 ANQGSEA. This CDR3 region has 14 residues. CDR3 amino acids: CSVYLTGGNTEAFF. DNA for the CDR3: TGCAGCGTGTACTTAACAGGGGGTAACACTGAAGCTTTCTTT. The full variable domain, completed using reference TRBV29-1 and TRBJ1-1, is SAVISQKPSRDICQRGTSLTIQCQVDSQVTMMFWYRQQPGQSLTLIATANQGSEATYESGFVIDKFPISRPNLTFSTLTVSNMSPEDSSIYLCSVYLTGGNTEAFFGQGTRLTVV.

The chain carries TRBV27 and TRBJ2-2; TRBD1 aligns across 10 bases. After removal of 8 bases from V and 7 bases from J, the junction contained 16 bases not matched to a gene. Germline V gene data show CDR1 as MNHEY and CDR2 as SMNVEV (reference sequence). This CDR3 has 17 amino acids. The DNA for the CDR3 is TGTGCCAGCGCAAACTTCCGAGACAGGGGGCGGAACGGGGAGCTGTTTTTT. It yields the protein CASANFRDRGRNGELFF.

The rearrangement joins TRBV11-1 to TRBJ1-1; the match to TRBD1 covers 9 bases. This CDR3 spans 14 amino acids. Germline V gene lookup returns CDR1 SGHAT and CDR2 FQDESV (reference sequence). V lost 2 bases and J lost 3; bases outside the gene matches: 1. The CDR3 DNA follows: TGTGCCAGCAGCTTATACAGGGGGCACACTGAAGCTTTCTTT. Translation: CASSLYRGHTEAFF.

The chain carries TRBV10-3 and TRBJ1-1; unclear D gene. CDR1 and CDR2 from the germline V gene are ENHRY and SYGVKD. The V and J ends lost 4 bases and 0 bases respectively, with 9 bases between them. This CDR3 has 14 amino acids. The CDR3 coding sequence is TGTGCCATCAGTGCCCAGATTATGAACACTGAAGCTTTCTTT. It specifies CAISAQIMNTEAFF.

The chain recombines TRBV19 with TRBJ2-2, with 7 bases lining up with TRBD2. Germline assignment: CDR1 LNHDA and CDR2 SQIVND (reference sequence). The junction had 4 bases not matched to a gene; V was cut back by 4 bases and J by 2 bases. The CDR3 runs 15 residues. CDR3 protein: CASSKPGLNTGELFF. CDR3 in DNA: TGTGCCAGTAGTAAACCGGGACTAAACACCGGGGAGCTGTTTTTT.

The rearrangement joins TRBV5-6 to TRBJ1-1, with unresolved D. This CDR3 has 13 amino acids. Germline V CDR1 and CDR2: SGHDT, YYEEEE. The ends were cut back, 2 bases at V and 3 bases at J, with 8 bases in the middle. DNA of the CDR3: TGTGCCAGCAGCTTCAACGGGGACACTGAAGCTTTCTTT. This encodes CASSFNGDTEAFF.

V gene TRBV5-4 combines with J gene TRBJ2-1, with D possibly being TRBD2 (6 bases). The CDR3 spans 16 residues. V shed 1 base and J shed 4 bases, with 15 bases lying between them. The V gene's germline CDR1 is SGHNT and CDR2 YYREEE (reference sequence). CDR3 sequence: CASSLTSSNSYNEQFF. The CDR3 nucleotides read TGTGCCAGCAGCTTGACTAGCTCGAATTCTTACAATGAGCAGTTCTTC.